The present T cell receptor (beta chain) was sequenced within a study of T cells after yellow fever vaccination. Findings and limits, study-wide: Most clones from primary vaccination resurfaced after the booster (around 95% CD4, around 91% CD8). The CD4 compartment and the CD8 compartment contained a small share of clonotypes in common.

A note on this clonotype: As yet, its antigen is unknown.

CDR1 is SGHRS and CDR2 is YFSETQ in the germline V gene. J gave up 4 bases and V 4 bases, and 13 bases lay outside the gene matches. This CDR3 has 17 amino acids. Template switching with 5'RACE generated the TCR cDNA and added a universal primer site and UMIs. One entry per CDR3 protein, called by TCRdb with MiXCR from the 5' RACE reads. The table includes approximately 600,000 distinct CDR3 sequences, roughly an eighth detected once. The specimen was PBMCs, collected on the day of the yellow fever booster vaccination. The chain uses TRBV5-1 and TRBJ2-2, with 7 bases identical to TRBD1. The TCR was taken from a man aged 25-45 years who received the YFV17D yellow fever vaccine. DNA for the CDR3: TGCGCCAGCAGCGCAACCGTAGGGGGCGCTTCCACCGGGGAGCTGTTTTTT. It specifies CASSATVGGASTGELFF.